This T cell receptor (beta chain) was profiled in a study of shared clonotypes between healthy human individuals. Overall study: Every donor yielded three CD4 naive, three CD4 memory, two CD8 naive and one CD8 memory plate. The study's findings and limits: Larger estimated richness was generally recorded for naive subsets relative to memory subsets.

Libraries were prepared by immunoSEQ multiplex PCR; TCRdb keeps only in-frame clonotypes and omits some of them. Of millions of clones listed, 95% were seen once; the top ten hold under 0.15%. The CDR3 consists of 14 residues. Germline V gene lookup returns CDR1 MGHDK and CDR2 SYGVNS. Germline trimming cut 8 bases from V and 4 bases from J; bases unmatched to any gene: 9. Comment on this clone: Its antigen is unidentified. A much larger clone differs by one base, so this may be a read error.

This TCR was recovered from a man aged 18 to 29 in good health. The J gene is TRBJ1-2, the V gene TRBV25-1; TRBD1 matches at 8 bases. Sequenced sample: naive CD4+ T cells sorted from blood. As for subset: CD45RA+ positively selected. CDR3 region: CASGRTGKTYGYTF. For the CDR3, the DNA is TGTGCCAGCGGCCGGACAGGGAAAACCTATGGCTACACCTTC.